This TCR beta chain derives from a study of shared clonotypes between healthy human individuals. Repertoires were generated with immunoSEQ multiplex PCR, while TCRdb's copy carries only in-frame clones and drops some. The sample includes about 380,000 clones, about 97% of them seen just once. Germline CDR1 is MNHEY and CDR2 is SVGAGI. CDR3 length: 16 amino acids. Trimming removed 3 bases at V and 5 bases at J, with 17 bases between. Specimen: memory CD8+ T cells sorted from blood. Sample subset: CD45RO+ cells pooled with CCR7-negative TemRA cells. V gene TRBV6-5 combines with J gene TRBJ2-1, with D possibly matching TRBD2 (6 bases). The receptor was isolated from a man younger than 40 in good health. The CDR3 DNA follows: TGTGCCAGCAGTTATAGTATGGCGGGAAGGAACAATGAGCAGTTCTTC. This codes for CASSYSMAGRNNEQFF.